These T cell receptor beta chains were read from a single sample in a study of CD8 T cells in Susac syndrome. TCRdb passed the immunoSEQ multiplex PCR reads through MiXCR, listing each CDR3 protein once. The sample includes roughly 120,000 distinct CDR3 sequences, 90% to 95% of them seen just once. Input material: CD4+ T cells from PBMCs. The origin of the receptors is a human donor in good health. Each CDR3 is given with its conserved first and last residue. D genes are given only for firm matches. Clone size, where shown, is once, few, many, or a class for clones that have expanded.

J gene | D gene | V gene | clone size | CDR3 DNA | CDR3 protein
TRBJ2-2 | - | TRBV25-1 | - | TGTGCCAGCGGCGGAACCGGGACCTCGAGCGGGGAGCTGTTTTTT | CASGGTGTSSGELFF
TRBJ2-6 | TRBD1 | TRBV7-2 | - | TGTGCCAGCAGCCTACGACAGGGGTCTGGGGCCAACGTCCTGACTTTC | CASSLRQGSGANVLTF
TRBJ2-2 | TRBD1 | TRBV12-3/TRBV12-4 | - | TGTGCCAGCAGCGTCCAGGGGGCTGACGGGGAGCTGTTTTTT | CASSVQGADGELFF
TRBJ1-2 | - | TRBV10-3 | - | TGTGCCATCAGAGGGAACAGCTATGGCTACACCTTC | CAIRGNSYGYTF
TRBJ2-4 | - | TRBV20-1 | - | TGCAGTGCTAGAGATCCAGCCAAAAACATTCAGTACTTC | CSARDPAKNIQYF
TRBJ2-1 | - | TRBV7-9 | - | TGTGCCAGCAGCCACCTTCTTAGGAGCGCCAACAATGAGCAGTTCTTC | CASSHLLRSANNEQFF
TRBJ1-1 | - | TRBV7-9 | - | TGTGCCAGCAGCCCAGGCCCTGAAGCTTTCTTT | CASSPGPEAFF
TRBJ1-4 | - | TRBV18 | - | TGTGCCAGCTCACCAACGGTTACGAATGAAAAACTGTTTTTT | CASSPTVTNEKLFF
TRBJ1-5 | - | TRBV5-1 | - | TGCGCCAGCAGCCCTGATGGGCAGGGGTCCCAGCCCCAGCATTTT | CASSPDGQGSQPQHF
TRBJ2-5 | - | TRBV5-1 | - | TGCGCCAGCAGCGGTAACCAAGAGACCCAGTACTTC | CASSGNQETQYF
TRBJ2-5 | TRBD1 | TRBV3-1 | few | TGTGCCAGCAGCCTGGGACAGAAACAAGAGACCCAGTACTTC | CASSLGQKQETQYF
TRBJ2-1 | - | TRBV5-1 | - | TGCGCCAGCAGCCCCGACTCGGGGGCGGATGAGCAGTTCTTC | CASSPDSGADEQFF
TRBJ2-1 | TRBD2 | TRBV29-1 | - | TGCAGCGTTGAGATTTTACTAGCGGGAGGGGAGCAGTTCTTC | CSVEILLAGGEQFF
TRBJ2-7 | TRBD2 | TRBV3-1 | - | TGTGCCAGCAGCCCACTAGGACTAGCGGGAAACGAGCAGTACTTC | CASSPLGLAGNEQYF
TRBJ2-1 | - | TRBV30 | - | TGTGCCTGGGAGTTGAGCTCCTACAATGAGCAGTTCTTC | CAWELSSYNEQFF
TRBJ2-1 | - | TRBV7-9 | few | TGTGCCAGCAGCCCCGGTCGCGGGTCCTACAATGAGCAGTTCTTC | CASSPGRGSYNEQFF
TRBJ2-2 | - | TRBV4-3 | - | TGCGCCAGCAGCCAACAAGGGGTCCCCGGGGAGCTGTTTTTT | CASSQQGVPGELFF
TRBJ2-2 | TRBD2 | TRBV5-1 | once | TGCGCCAGCAGCCTAGGGACTAGCGGGTACACCGGGGAGCTGTTTTTT | CASSLGTSGYTGELFF
TRBJ2-1 | - | TRBV5-1 | - | TGCGCCAGCAGGAGGGAGATACCGAACAATGAGCAGTTCTTC | CASRREIPNNEQFF
TRBJ1-4 | - | TRBV20-1 | - | TGCAGTGCTAGGAGGGGACTGGGAAATGAAAAACTGTTTTTT | CSARRGLGNEKLFF
TRBJ2-3 | - | TRBV7-9 | - | TGTGCCAGCAGCCGTATGTTAAGGGTTGGCGCTACGCAGTATTTT | CASSRMLRVGATQYF
TRBJ2-1 | TRBD2 | TRBV12-3/TRBV12-4 | - | TGTGCCAGCAGGCCAAACGGACTAGCGGGAGATGATGAGCAGTTCTTC | CASRPNGLAGDDEQFF
TRBJ2-3 | - | TRBV15 | - | TGTGCCACCAGCAGAGGGGGGTCAGGTGCGCAGTATTTT | CATSRGGSGAQYF
TRBJ1-1 | - | TRBV30 | - | TGTGCCTGGAAGCGGCAAGAGAACACTGAAGCTTTCTTT | CAWKRQENTEAFF
TRBJ2-2 | TRBD1 | TRBV11-2 | - | TGTGCCAGCAGCTTGGGGACAGGGGTTCTCGGGGAGCTGTTTTTT | CASSLGTGVLGELFF
TRBJ1-1 | TRBD1 | TRBV4-3 | - | TGCGCCAGCAGCCAAGAGGCTGCCGGACAGGGGTTGAACACTGAAGCTTTCTTT | CASSQEAAGQGLNTEAFF
TRBJ1-1 | - | TRBV29-1 | - | TGCAGCGCTGAGAACACTGAAGCTTTCTTT | CSAENTEAFF
TRBJ2-7 | - | TRBV5-1 | - | TGCGCCAGCAGCTTGGTTTTACAGGGAAACTACGAGCAGTACTTC | CASSLVLQGNYEQYF
TRBJ2-2 | - | TRBV5-6 | - | TGTGCCAGCAGAGAGGGGGCGGGAATCGGGGAGCTGTTTTTT | CASREGAGIGELFF
TRBJ2-1 | TRBD2 | TRBV6-2/TRBV6-3 | - | TGTGCCAGCAGCCGGGACTACGACAATGAGCAGTTCTTC | CASSRDYDNEQFF
TRBJ2-2 | - | TRBV27 | once | TGTGCCAGCCATCCCCTCGGGCCTAACACCGGGGAGCTGTTTTTT | CASHPLGPNTGELFF
TRBJ1-2 | - | TRBV29-1 | - | TGCAGCGTTCCTAACCCACAGGGTAACTATGGCTACACCTTC | CSVPNPQGNYGYTF
TRBJ2-1 | TRBD1 | TRBV5-1 | - | TGCGCCAGCAGCTTGGTGACAGGGTCCTACAATGAGCAGTTCTTC | CASSLVTGSYNEQFF
TRBJ2-3 | TRBD2 | TRBV11-2 | - | TGTGCCAGCAGCTTCGGGGGAGGGCCGACAGATACGCAGTATTTT | CASSFGGGPTDTQYF
TRBJ1-2 | TRBD1 | TRBV5-4 | - | TGTGCCAGCAGCTCTAAGAGACAGGGGTTTAACTATGGCTACACCTTC | CASSSKRQGFNYGYTF
TRBJ2-7 | TRBD1 | TRBV4-2 | once | TGTGCCAGCAGCCATCGCTCTGGGACAGGAACCTACGAGCAGTACTTC | CASSHRSGTGTYEQYF
TRBJ2-7 | - | TRBV29-1 | - | TGCAGCGTTGTTGCACGGGGCAGGGGGGCCTACGAGCAGTACTTC | CSVVARGRGAYEQYF
TRBJ2-1 | TRBD2 | TRBV5-1 | - | TGCGCCAGCAGCCCGGGAGGGCCCAATGAGCAGTTCTTC | CASSPGGPNEQFF
TRBJ1-2 | - | TRBV23-1 | - | TGCGCCAGCAGTCAATCACGGGTGAGCTACACCTTC | CASSQSRVSYTF
TRBJ1-2 | - | TRBV2 | once | TGTGCCAGCAGTTACCGGGACACCTACAATAACTATGGCTACACCTTC | CASSYRDTYNNYGYTF
TRBJ1-1 | - | TRBV20-1 | - | TGCAGTGCTAGTAGGGCCACGCAGAACACTGAAGCTTTCTTT | CSASRATQNTEAFF
TRBJ2-5 | TRBD2 | TRBV7-2 | - | TGTGCCAGCAGCTTATGGACTAGCGGGAGCTTAGAGACCCAGTACTTC | CASSLWTSGSLETQYF
TRBJ2-7 | TRBD1 | TRBV19 | - | TGTGCCAGTGCCAGGGGGAGTTCCTACGAGCAGTACTTC | CASARGSSYEQYF
TRBJ1-4 | TRBD1 | TRBV7-2 | - | TGTGCCAGCAGCTTGAGGGGACAGCGGAAACTGTTTTTT | CASSLRGQRKLFF
TRBJ1-3 | - | TRBV5-1 | - | TGCGCCAGCAAACCGGACTCTGGAAACACCATATATTTT | CASKPDSGNTIYF
TRBJ1-5 | - | TRBV12-3/TRBV12-4 | once | TGTGCCAGCAGTTCCCGACTTCAGCCCCAGCATTTT | CASSSRLQPQHF
TRBJ1-2 | - | TRBV18 | - | TGTGCCAGCTCACCGGACAGAGGGGGCTACACCTTC | CASSPDRGGYTF
TRBJ2-3 | TRBD2 | TRBV5-1 | - | TGCGCCAGCAGCGGAGGACTAGCGGGAGGCTCAGATACGCAGTATTTT | CASSGGLAGGSDTQYF